This passage covers 17 T cell receptor beta chains from one sample sequenced in a study of OX40 agonist ivuxolimab in advanced cancers. The data were produced by immunoSEQ multiplex PCR, yet TCRdb's version contains in-frame clones alone and is incomplete. This sample carries just under 65,000 clones, around four fifths of them seen once, and the ten largest clones take over 7.5%. The specimen was CD4+ or CD8+ T cells sorted from blood, collected in a trial of the OX40 agonist ivuxolimab. These receptors came from an adult with an advanced solid tumor such as melanoma, head and neck, liver or kidney cancer.

Notes on this clone: Other DNA sequences of this sample code for an identical CDR3. The chain links TRBV7-3 to TRBJ2-5; tentatively, D is TRBD1 (6 bases). V lost 5 bases, J lost 1 base, and 11 bases lay in between. This CDR3 region has 14 residues. Germline V gene data show CDR1 as SGHTA and CDR2 as FQGTGA. CDR3 region: CASSPTGLQETQYF. The CDR3 DNA follows: TGTGCCAGCAGCCCTACAGGGCTCCAAGAGACCCAGTACTTC.

V is TRBV7-2 and J is TRBJ1-1, with 8 bases matching TRBD1. The CDR3 is made up of 15 amino acids. The germline V gene encodes CDR1 SGHTA and CDR2 FQGNSA. Trimming cost V 2 bases and J 1 base; bases outside gene matches: 3. The chain's CDR3 is CASSLSGTGNTEAFF. For the CDR3, the DNA is TGTGCCAGCAGCTTATCCGGGACAGGGAACACTGAAGCTTTCTTT.

This rearrangement joins TRBV5-1 to TRBJ2-5; D is uncertain. Germline CDR1 SGHRS, CDR2 YFSETQ. CDR3 size: 14 residues. V gave up 4 bases and J gave up 4 bases, with 14 bases separating them. The CDR3 DNA is TGCGCCAGCAGCCCCTTAAATTGGGGAGAGACCCAGTACTTC. Its protein product is CASSPLNWGETQYF.

The J gene is TRBJ2-5, the V gene TRBV5-1; 8 bases align to TRBD1. Germline assignment: CDR1 SGHRS and CDR2 YFSETQ. V dropped 8 bases and J dropped 5; count of bases not matched to a gene: 14. CDR3 length: 15 residues. The CDR3 coding sequence is TGCGCCAGTGTCGTAGGACAGGGAATGGGGGAGACCCAGTACTTC. This gives the protein CASVVGQGMGETQYF.

The genes are TRBV30 and TRBJ1-1; TRBD1 matches at 8 bases. The CDR3 runs 13 residues. Trimming removed 5 bases from V and 4 bases from J; junction bases left unmatched: 6. The germline gives CDR1 GTSNPN, CDR2 SVGIG (reference sequence). The CDR3 here is CAWETGGGTEAFF. In nucleotides, the CDR3 is TGTGCCTGGGAAACAGGGGGGGGCACTGAAGCTTTCTTT.

The rearrangement uses TRBV4-2 and TRBJ1-2; 7 bases align to TRBD1. The V and J ends lost 4 bases and 2 bases, in that order; junction bases with no gene match: 13. The CDR3 length is 17 residues. Germline CDR1 and CDR2: LGHNA and YNFKEQ. As DNA, the CDR3 is TGTGCCAGCAGCCCAGGGGGGACCCAAGCTTTCAACTATGGCTACACCTTC. It encodes CASSPGGTQAFNYGYTF.

This chain uses TRBV18 with TRBJ1-2; D possibly corresponds to TRBD1 (5 bases). The CDR3 spans 15 residues. The germline gives CDR1 KGHSH, CDR2 LQKENI. The V end was cut by 1 base, the J end by 1 base, with 10 bases between. The CDR3 nucleotides are TGTGCCAGCTCACCACGGAACCAGGGTAACTATGGCTACACCTTC. Translating gives CASSPRNQGNYGYTF.

The chain joins TRBV5-1 to TRBJ1-1, with a possible D match to TRBD1 (5 bases). The CDR3 extends over 14 amino acids. Looked up from germline, CDR1 is SGHRS and CDR2 is YFSETQ. Deletions cut 2 bases from V and 1 base from J, with 9 bases between. CDR3 sequence (DNA): TGCGCCAGCAGCTTCAGGGAAAGGAACACTGAAGCTTTCTTT. It is translated as CASSFRERNTEAFF.

This sequence joins TRBV15 and TRBJ1-1, with D perhaps matching TRBD1 (6 bases). Germline V gives CDR1 LNHNV, CDR2 YYDKDF (reference sequence). CDR3 length: 13 residues. V was shortened by 2 bases and J by 10 bases, with 14 bases between the two germline ends. CDR3 loop: CATSRYQGQVAFF. The CDR3 DNA reads TGTGCCACCAGCAGATACCAGGGGCAGGTAGCTTTCTTT. Drawing the rest from reference TRBV15 and TRBJ1-1, the complete variable domain is DAMVIQNPRYQVTQFGKPVTLSCSQTLNHNVMYWYQQKSSQAPKLLFHYYDKDFNNEADTPDNFQSRRPNTSFCFLDIRSPGLGDTAMYLCATSRYQGQVAFFGQGTRLTVV.

The chain links TRBV6-5 to TRBJ1-5; D unresolved. Deletions cut 9 bases from V and 4 bases from J, with 13 bases between. The CDR3 runs 13 residues. The germline gives CDR1 MNHEY, CDR2 SVGAGI. The CDR3 here is CASKGRLNQPQHF. In nucleotides, the CDR3 is TGTGCCAGTAAAGGACGGCTAAATCAGCCCCAGCATTTT.

The V and J genes are TRBV28 and TRBJ1-5; 9 bases are shared with TRBD1. Unmatched junction bases numbered 5, after V lost 4 bases and J lost 4 bases. The CDR3 loop spans 15 amino acids. From germline, CDR1 is MDHEN and CDR2 SYDVKM. CDR3 residues: CASSYRQGVNQPQHF. In DNA, the CDR3 is TGTGCCAGCAGTTACCGACAGGGGGTAAATCAGCCCCAGCATTTT.

The chain's CDR3 is CASSQGLAGGIAKNIQYF. The CDR3 DNA is TGCGCCAGCAGCCAAGGGCTAGCGGGGGGAATAGCCAAAAACATTCAGTACTTC. The rearrangement links TRBV4-1 to TRBJ2-4; 11 nucleotides agree with TRBD2. There are 18 residues in the CDR3. J gave up 0 bases and V 1 base, and 5 bases lay outside the gene matches. CDR1 is MGHRA and CDR2 is YSYEKL in the germline V gene.

The rearrangement uses TRBV11-3 and TRBJ1-2; no firm D call. The CDR3 has 16 residues. Trimming shortened V by 1 base and J by 0 bases, and 12 bases separated the two germline ends. The germline V gene encodes CDR1 SGHNT and CDR2 YENEEA. CDR3 region: CASSLGDTLANYGYTF. The CDR3, as DNA: TGTGCCAGCAGCTTAGGTGACACGTTAGCTAACTATGGCTACACCTTC. Based on the CDR3 plus reference TRBV11-3 and TRBJ1-2, the full variable domain is EAGVVQSPRYKIIEKKQPVAFWCNPISGHNTLYWYLQNLGQGPELLIRYENEEAVDDSQLPKDRFSAERLKGVDSTLKIQPAELGDSAVYLCASSLGDTLANYGYTFGSGTRLTVV.

The chain links TRBV10-2 to TRBJ1-5, with a possible D match to TRBD1 (5 bases). The germline CDR1 and CDR2 sequences are WSHSY and SAAADI. The V gene lost 5 bases and the J gene lost 3 bases, with 11 bases spanning the gap. The length of the CDR3 is 14 residues. The DNA for the CDR3 is TGCGCCAGCAGTCATGACAGTTACAATCAGCCCCAGCATTTT. Translation gives CASSHDSYNQPQHF.

The sample holds a few counts of this clone. This sequence joins TRBV2 and TRBJ2-1; the match to TRBD2 covers 11 bases. In germline, CDR1 is SNHLY, CDR2 FYNNEI. This CDR3 contains 15 residues. J was trimmed by 12 bases and V by 8 bases; bases with no gene match: 15. Here the CDR3 reads CASVSSGRTSMRQFF. Written as DNA, the CDR3 is TGTGCCAGCGTCTCTAGCGGGAGGACCTCAATGAGGCAGTTCTTC. Supplemented by reference TRBV2 and TRBJ2-1, the full variable domain reads EPEVTQTPSHQVTQMGQEVILRCVPISNHLYFYWYRQILGQKVEFLVSFYNNEISEKSEIFDDQFSVERPDGSNFTLKIRSTKLEDSAMYFCASVSSGRTSMRQFFGPGTRLTVL.

V is TRBV7-3 and J is TRBJ2-1, with D perhaps matching TRBD1 (6 bases). The CDR3 is 16 amino acids. Germline V CDR1 and CDR2: SGHTA, FQGTGA. V lost 3 bases, J lost 4 bases, and 16 bases lay in between. The CDR3 protein is CASSFQGSGLYNEQFF. The CDR3 DNA reads as TGTGCCAGCAGCTTCCAGGGGTCAGGCTTGTACAATGAGCAGTTCTTC.

The chain employs TRBV11-1 and TRBJ1-1; no reliable D call. Trimming cost V 3 bases and J 4 bases, with 9 bases left between them. The CDR3 extends over 13 amino acids. Germline V gives CDR1 SGHAT, CDR2 FQDESV (reference sequence). CDR3 DNA: TGTGCCAGCAGCTTCTCAGGAGCCACTGAAGCTTTCTTT. Translated, it gives CASSFSGATEAFF.